Listed below are T cell receptor beta chains from one sample, sequenced in a study of spatial heterogeneity in lung cancer. Each CDR3 protein is one row after TCRdb ran MiXCR on the 5' RACE reads. The table includes roughly 13,000 distinct CDR3 sequences, around 3.7% detected once. Here the sequenced sample was PBMCs, taken at surgery. All receptors derive from a male donor with early-stage non-small cell lung cancer. The CDR3 runs from the conserved cysteine through the conserved F or W. The D gene is left open where the match is weak. Clone sizes are given selectively: once, few, many, or a class where the clone is expanded.

cdr3_aa: CATSDLPGLPNTGELFF
cdr3_nt: TGTGCCACCAGTGATTTGCCGGGACTCCCGAACACCGGGGAGCTGTTTTTT
clone_size: many
v_call: TRBV24-1
d_call: .
j_call: TRBJ2-2

cdr3_aa: CASSQALAGRTQYF
cdr3_nt: TGTGCCAGCAGCCAAGCACTAGCGGGACGAACGCAGTATTTT
clone_size: many
v_call: TRBV3-1
d_call: TRBD2
j_call: TRBJ2-3

cdr3_aa: CATTSGSNEQFF
cdr3_nt: TGTGCCACTACTAGCGGGAGTAATGAGCAGTTCTTC
clone_size: many
v_call: TRBV28
d_call: TRBD2
j_call: TRBJ2-1

cdr3_aa: CASIPRGRAPGTQTYEQYF
cdr3_nt: TGTGCCAGCATCCCCCGGGGCCGGGCCCCCGGGACTCAAACCTACGAGCAGTACTTC
clone_size: many
v_call: TRBV28
d_call: .
j_call: TRBJ2-7

cdr3_aa: CASSTNRDSTDTQYF
cdr3_nt: TGTGCCAGCAGTACCAACAGGGATAGCACAGATACGCAGTATTTT
clone_size: .
v_call: TRBV27
d_call: .
j_call: TRBJ2-3

cdr3_aa: CASSLGPGKTYEQYF
cdr3_nt: TGCGCCAGCAGCTTGGGTCCCGGAAAAACCTACGAGCAGTACTTC
clone_size: many
v_call: TRBV5-1
d_call: .
j_call: TRBJ2-7

cdr3_aa: CASSQDGLFNSPLHF
cdr3_nt: TGTGCCAGCAGCCAAGATGGGCTTTTTAATTCACCCCTCCACTTT
clone_size: .
v_call: TRBV3-1
d_call: .
j_call: TRBJ1-6

cdr3_aa: CASTPGLAGINEQFF
cdr3_nt: TGTGCCAGCACCCCGGGACTAGCGGGGATCAATGAGCAGTTCTTC
clone_size: many
v_call: TRBV12-3/TRBV12-4
d_call: TRBD2
j_call: TRBJ2-1

cdr3_aa: CASSVASAAATGELFF
cdr3_nt: TGTGCCAGCAGCGTAGCTAGCGCAGCCGCCACCGGGGAGCTGTTTTTT
clone_size: many
v_call: TRBV9
d_call: .
j_call: TRBJ2-2

cdr3_aa: CAISEGLAGVETQYF
cdr3_nt: TGTGCCATCAGTGAGGGACTAGCGGGAGTAGAGACCCAGTACTTC
clone_size: many
v_call: TRBV10-3
d_call: TRBD2
j_call: TRBJ2-5

cdr3_aa: CASSLGSNSNQPQHF
cdr3_nt: TGCGCCAGCAGCTTGGGTAGCAATAGCAATCAGCCCCAGCATTTT
clone_size: many
v_call: TRBV5-1
d_call: .
j_call: TRBJ1-5

cdr3_aa: CASSFRLAGTYEQYF
cdr3_nt: TGTGCCAGCAGCTTCCGACTAGCGGGAACCTACGAGCAGTACTTC
clone_size: many
v_call: TRBV5-6
d_call: TRBD2
j_call: TRBJ2-7

cdr3_aa: CASSLVFNQPQHF
cdr3_nt: TGTGCCAGCAGCCTCGTCTTCAATCAGCCCCAGCATTTT
clone_size: many
v_call: TRBV7-2
d_call: .
j_call: TRBJ1-5

cdr3_aa: CSAGDAETQYF
cdr3_nt: TGCAGTGCTGGAGATGCGGAGACCCAGTACTTC
clone_size: many
v_call: TRBV20-1
d_call: .
j_call: TRBJ2-5

cdr3_aa: CASRRQTGGGYEQYF
cdr3_nt: TGTGCCAGCAGACGACAGACCGGGGGCGGATACGAGCAGTACTTC
clone_size: many
v_call: TRBV27
d_call: .
j_call: TRBJ2-7

cdr3_aa: CASSSRTSRNTGELFF
cdr3_nt: TGCGCCAGCAGCTCCCGGACTAGCAGGAACACCGGGGAGCTGTTTTTT
clone_size: many
v_call: TRBV5-1
d_call: TRBD2
j_call: TRBJ2-2

cdr3_aa: CASSLEGNYGYTF
cdr3_nt: TGTGCCAGCAGTTTAGAGGGAAACTATGGCTACACCTTC
clone_size: many
v_call: TRBV12-3/TRBV12-4
d_call: .
j_call: TRBJ1-2

cdr3_aa: CASSSPSGTGRTGELFF
cdr3_nt: TGTGCCAGCAGCTCTCCTTCCGGGACAGGGAGGACCGGGGAGCTGTTTTTT
clone_size: few
v_call: TRBV5-4
d_call: TRBD1
j_call: TRBJ2-2

cdr3_aa: CASSLLDGYQETQYF
cdr3_nt: TGTGCCAGCAGCTTGCTGGACGGGTACCAAGAGACCCAGTACTTC
clone_size: many
v_call: TRBV7-8
d_call: .
j_call: TRBJ2-5

cdr3_aa: CASQGYYGYTF
cdr3_nt: TGTGCCAGCCAGGGTTACTATGGCTACACCTTC
clone_size: few
v_call: TRBV12-3/TRBV12-4
d_call: .
j_call: TRBJ1-2

cdr3_aa: CATSVHRDRQETQYF
cdr3_nt: TGTGCCACCAGCGTACACCGGGACAGGCAAGAGACCCAGTACTTC
clone_size: many
v_call: TRBV15
d_call: TRBD1
j_call: TRBJ2-5

cdr3_aa: CASSLAPSGSSYNEQFF
cdr3_nt: TGTGCCAGCAGCTTAGCCCCTAGCGGGAGCTCCTACAATGAGCAGTTCTTC
clone_size: .
v_call: TRBV7-7
d_call: TRBD2
j_call: TRBJ2-1

cdr3_aa: CASSLTLPGLIKNEQFF
cdr3_nt: TGTGCCAGCAGCTTAACCCTCCCGGGACTCATTAAAAATGAGCAGTTCTTC
clone_size: many
v_call: TRBV7-3
d_call: .
j_call: TRBJ2-1

cdr3_aa: CSAWRGGDTQYF
cdr3_nt: TGCAGTGCCTGGAGGGGGGGGGATACGCAGTATTTT
clone_size: many
v_call: TRBV20-1
d_call: .
j_call: TRBJ2-3

cdr3_aa: CASSSDHTDTQYF
cdr3_nt: TGTGCCAGCAGTTCAGACCACACAGATACGCAGTATTTT
clone_size: many
v_call: TRBV28
d_call: .
j_call: TRBJ2-3

cdr3_aa: CASSQSGTGNYGYTF
cdr3_nt: TGTGCCAGCAGTCAATCCGGGACGGGGAACTATGGCTACACCTTC
clone_size: many
v_call: TRBV27
d_call: .
j_call: TRBJ1-2

cdr3_aa: CASSPGGGLTSSEFF
cdr3_nt: TGTGCCAGCAGCCCCGGGGGGGGACTAACCAGTTCTGAGTTCTTC
clone_size: once
v_call: TRBV11-2
d_call: TRBD2
j_call: TRBJ2-1

cdr3_aa: CATGEGRAYNEQFF
cdr3_nt: TGTGCCACTGGGGAGGGACGGGCCTACAATGAGCAGTTCTTC
clone_size: many
v_call: TRBV24-1
d_call: TRBD2
j_call: TRBJ2-1

cdr3_aa: CSAEGVLASYNEQFF
cdr3_nt: TGCAGTGCAGAAGGGGTACTAGCCTCCTACAATGAGCAGTTCTTC
clone_size: many
v_call: TRBV20-1
d_call: .
j_call: TRBJ2-1

cdr3_aa: CASSYEGDSPLHF
cdr3_nt: TGTGCCAGCAGTTACGAAGGTGATTCACCCCTCCACTTT
clone_size: few
v_call: TRBV6-6
d_call: .
j_call: TRBJ1-6

cdr3_aa: CASSLGGPGETQYF
cdr3_nt: TGTGCCAGCAGTTTGGGGGGGCCGGGGGAGACCCAGTACTTC
clone_size: many
v_call: TRBV12-3/TRBV12-4
d_call: .
j_call: TRBJ2-5

cdr3_aa: CASSFETSGRGTQYF
cdr3_nt: TGTGCCAGCAGCTTTGAGACTAGCGGGAGGGGGACCCAGTACTTC
clone_size: few
v_call: TRBV7-2
d_call: TRBD2
j_call: TRBJ2-5

cdr3_aa: CASSTGTVNEQFF
cdr3_nt: TGTGCCAGCAGCACCGGGACAGTCAATGAGCAGTTCTTC
clone_size: many
v_call: TRBV3-1
d_call: TRBD1
j_call: TRBJ2-1

cdr3_aa: CASSQVSGAPGGYTF
cdr3_nt: TGCGCCAGCAGCCAAGTAAGTGGCGCTCCAGGTGGCTACACCTTC
clone_size: many
v_call: TRBV4-3
d_call: .
j_call: TRBJ1-2

cdr3_aa: CASSLMGAGGEKLFF
cdr3_nt: TGCGCCAGCAGCTTGATGGGGGCTGGTGGTGAAAAACTGTTTTTT
clone_size: many
v_call: TRBV5-1
d_call: .
j_call: TRBJ1-4

cdr3_aa: CASSQGERMNTEAFF
cdr3_nt: TGTGCCAGCAGTCAGGGGGAGCGAATGAACACTGAAGCTTTCTTT
clone_size: many
v_call: TRBV12-3/TRBV12-4
d_call: TRBD1
j_call: TRBJ1-1

cdr3_aa: CASSGGLAGPLEQYF
cdr3_nt: TGTGCCAGCAGCGGGGGACTAGCGGGACCCCTCGAGCAGTACTTC
clone_size: .
v_call: TRBV7-6
d_call: TRBD2
j_call: TRBJ2-7

cdr3_aa: CSARDRGSTYEQYF
cdr3_nt: TGCAGTGCTAGAGACAGGGGCAGTACCTACGAGCAGTACTTC
clone_size: many
v_call: TRBV20-1
d_call: .
j_call: TRBJ2-7

cdr3_aa: CASSQGGTRGDNEQFF
cdr3_nt: TGTGCCAGCAGCCAGGGGGGGACTAGAGGAGACAATGAGCAGTTCTTC
clone_size: many
v_call: TRBV7-2
d_call: .
j_call: TRBJ2-1

cdr3_aa: CASSLVPLTDTEAFF
cdr3_nt: TGCGCCAGCAGCTTGGTTCCCCTGACGGACACTGAAGCTTTCTTT
clone_size: many
v_call: TRBV5-1
d_call: .
j_call: TRBJ1-1

cdr3_aa: CSADGTTEAFF
cdr3_nt: TGCAGTGCGGATGGGACAACTGAAGCTTTCTTT
clone_size: many
v_call: TRBV20-1
d_call: .
j_call: TRBJ1-1

cdr3_aa: CASSDTSGPRETQYF
cdr3_nt: TGTGCCAGCAGCGACACTAGCGGTCCTCGGGAGACCCAGTACTTC
clone_size: many
v_call: TRBV7-2
d_call: TRBD2
j_call: TRBJ2-5

cdr3_aa: CVHAQGTAYGYTF
cdr3_nt: TGTGTCCACGCCCAAGGGACAGCCTATGGCTACACCTTC
clone_size: .
v_call: TRBV28
d_call: TRBD1
j_call: TRBJ1-2

cdr3_aa: CASAGPGDLTDTQYF
cdr3_nt: TGTGCCAGCGCTGGGCCAGGGGACCTCACAGATACGCAGTATTTT
clone_size: many
v_call: TRBV4-2
d_call: .
j_call: TRBJ2-3

cdr3_aa: CASSLNRMSSYEQYF
cdr3_nt: TGTGCCAGCAGCTTGAACCGGATGAGTTCCTACGAGCAGTACTTC
clone_size: many
v_call: TRBV7-2
d_call: .
j_call: TRBJ2-7

cdr3_aa: CASSQGVTATSYEQYF
cdr3_nt: TGCGCCAGCAGCCAGGGGGTGACAGCTACCTCCTACGAGCAGTACTTC
clone_size: many
v_call: TRBV4-3
d_call: .
j_call: TRBJ2-7

cdr3_aa: CASSFEGRVTDTQYF
cdr3_nt: TGTGCCAGCAGCTTTGAGGGCCGTGTCACAGATACGCAGTATTTT
clone_size: few
v_call: TRBV5-5
d_call: .
j_call: TRBJ2-3

cdr3_aa: CASSLTSGRPTGELFF
cdr3_nt: TGTGCCAGCAGTTTGACTAGCGGGAGGCCAACCGGGGAGCTGTTTTTT
clone_size: many
v_call: TRBV6-5
d_call: TRBD2
j_call: TRBJ2-2

cdr3_aa: CASSPGQGIYEQYF
cdr3_nt: TGTGCCAGCAGTCCGGGACAGGGGATTTACGAGCAGTACTTC
clone_size: many
v_call: TRBV27
d_call: TRBD1
j_call: TRBJ2-7

cdr3_aa: CASSQGPPGQGNEKLFF
cdr3_nt: TGCGCCAGCAGCCAAGGACCCCCGGGACAGGGTAATGAAAAACTGTTTTTT
clone_size: many
v_call: TRBV4-3
d_call: TRBD1
j_call: TRBJ1-4

cdr3_aa: CASSLGTGGMTEAFF
cdr3_nt: TGCGCCAGCAGCTTGGGAACAGGGGGGATGACTGAAGCTTTCTTT
clone_size: few
v_call: TRBV5-1
d_call: TRBD1
j_call: TRBJ1-1

cdr3_aa: CASSMATDTQYF
cdr3_nt: TGTGCCAGTAGTATGGCGACAGATACGCAGTATTTT
clone_size: .
v_call: TRBV19
d_call: .
j_call: TRBJ2-3

cdr3_aa: CATSRGLADTDTQYF
cdr3_nt: TGTGCCACCAGCAGAGGTCTAGCGGACACAGATACGCAGTATTTT
clone_size: .
v_call: TRBV15
d_call: TRBD2
j_call: TRBJ2-3

cdr3_aa: CASSEKRERNQDGELFF
cdr3_nt: TGTGCCAGCAGCGAGAAGCGGGAGCGTAATCAGGACGGGGAGCTGTTTTTT
clone_size: many
v_call: TRBV13
d_call: TRBD2
j_call: TRBJ2-2

cdr3_aa: CASSVDTTGELFF
cdr3_nt: TGTGCCAGCAGTGTTGACACTACCGGGGAGCTGTTTTTT
clone_size: many
v_call: TRBV2
d_call: .
j_call: TRBJ2-2